This TCR beta chain is from a study of T cells in Graves' hyperthyroidism and ophthalmopathy. This clonotype turned up a few times. What it recognizes is unknown. Study outcomes and limitations: Most expanded thyroid clonotypes above 0.001 recurred in blood.

Germline V gene lookup returns CDR1 LNHDA and CDR2 SQIVND (reference sequence). The trim removed 7 bases at V and 0 bases at J, leaving 5 bases unmatched. The CDR3 totals 14 residues. Amplified TCR beta CDR3 regions derived from RNA transcripts. When the TCR CDR3 underwent first-round RT-PCR, the HTBI primer set was used. MiXCR, applied by TCRdb to the multiplex PCR reads, yields one record per CDR3 protein. The table lists roughly 300,000 distinct CDR3 sequences, about 20% of them singletons. Absent ophthalmopathy progression within 18 months defined stable Graves' hyperthyroidism. Uncontrolled infection, other autoimmune disease, pregnancy or lactation excluded patients. Around 9.8 ml fresh peripheral blood yielded the PBMCs.

This sequence originates from a woman between 45 and 65 years old with Graves' hyperthyroidism. This chain connects TRBV19 to TRBJ1-2; 7 bases are a match to TRBD1. The specimen sequenced was blood. The CDR3 protein is CASTPGGTNYGYTF. The DNA of the CDR3 is TGTGCCAGTACCCCAGGGGGAACTAACTATGGCTACACCTTC.